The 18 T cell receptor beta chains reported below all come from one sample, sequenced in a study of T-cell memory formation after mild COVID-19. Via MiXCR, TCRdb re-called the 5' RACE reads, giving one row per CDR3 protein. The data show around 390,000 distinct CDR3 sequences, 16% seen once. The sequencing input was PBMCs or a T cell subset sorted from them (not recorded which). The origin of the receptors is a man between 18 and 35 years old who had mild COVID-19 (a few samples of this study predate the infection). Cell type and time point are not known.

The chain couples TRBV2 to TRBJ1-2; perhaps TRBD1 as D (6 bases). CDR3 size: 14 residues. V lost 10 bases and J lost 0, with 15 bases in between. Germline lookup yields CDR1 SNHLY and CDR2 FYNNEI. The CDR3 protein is CATHRAGANYGYTF. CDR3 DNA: TGTGCCACCCATCGTGCAGGGGCTAACTATGGCTACACCTTC.

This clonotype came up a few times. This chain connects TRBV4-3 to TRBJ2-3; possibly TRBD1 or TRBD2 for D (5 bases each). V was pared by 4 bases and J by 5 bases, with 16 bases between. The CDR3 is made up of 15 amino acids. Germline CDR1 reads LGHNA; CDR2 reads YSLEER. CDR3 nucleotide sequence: TGCGCCAGCAGCCGAATGGGACCGCCGGTAGATACGCAGTATTTT. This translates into CASSRMGPPVDTQYF.

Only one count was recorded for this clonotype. CDR3: CASTRDSGNTIYF. Here the CDR3 DNA reads TGTGCCAGCACCCGGGACAGTGGAAACACCATATATTTT. The chain joins TRBV2 to TRBJ1-3; 7 nucleotides match TRBD1. The CDR3 contains 13 residues. The germline CDR1 and CDR2 sequences are SNHLY and FYNNEI. V gave up 7 bases and J gave up 3 bases; unmatched junction bases: 3.

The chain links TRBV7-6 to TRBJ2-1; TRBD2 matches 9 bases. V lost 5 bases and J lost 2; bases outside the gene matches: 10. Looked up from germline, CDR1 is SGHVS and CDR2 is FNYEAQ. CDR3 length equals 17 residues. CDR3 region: CASSPYLAGNTYNEQFF. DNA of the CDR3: TGTGCCAGCAGCCCCTACCTAGCGGGAAACACCTACAATGAGCAGTTCTTC.

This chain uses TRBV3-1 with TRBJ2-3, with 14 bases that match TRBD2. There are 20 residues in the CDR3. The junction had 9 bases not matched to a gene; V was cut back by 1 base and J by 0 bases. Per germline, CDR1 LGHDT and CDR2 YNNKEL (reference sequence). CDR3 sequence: CASSQVPGLAGDLSTDTQYF. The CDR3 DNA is TGTGCCAGCAGCCAAGTCCCGGGACTAGCGGGGGACCTTAGCACAGATACGCAGTATTTT.

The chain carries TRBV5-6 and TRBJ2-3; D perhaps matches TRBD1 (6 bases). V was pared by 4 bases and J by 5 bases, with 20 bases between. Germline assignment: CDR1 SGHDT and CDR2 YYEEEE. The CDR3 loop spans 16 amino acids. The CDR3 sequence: CASSLRVWGPGDTQYF. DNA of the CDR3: TGTGCCAGCAGCCTACGAGTGTGGGGGCCAGGAGATACGCAGTATTTT.

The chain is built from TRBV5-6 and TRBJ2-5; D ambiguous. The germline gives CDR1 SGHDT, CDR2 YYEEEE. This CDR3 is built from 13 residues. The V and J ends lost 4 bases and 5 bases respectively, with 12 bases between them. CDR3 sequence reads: CASSPMAMETQYF. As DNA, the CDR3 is TGTGCCAGCAGCCCGATGGCCATGGAGACCCAGTACTTC.

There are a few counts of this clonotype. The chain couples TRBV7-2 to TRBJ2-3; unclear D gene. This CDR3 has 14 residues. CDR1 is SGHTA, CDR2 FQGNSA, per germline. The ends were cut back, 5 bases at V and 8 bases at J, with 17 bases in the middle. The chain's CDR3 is CASSPGNEHPTQYF. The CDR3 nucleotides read TGTGCCAGCAGCCCTGGGAACGAGCATCCTACGCAGTATTTT.

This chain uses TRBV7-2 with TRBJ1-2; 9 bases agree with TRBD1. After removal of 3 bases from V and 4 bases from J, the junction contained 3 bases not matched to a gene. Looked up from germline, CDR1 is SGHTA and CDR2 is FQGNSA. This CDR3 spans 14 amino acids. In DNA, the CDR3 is TGTGCCAGCAGCTTGGACAGGGGCGCCTATGGCTACACCTTC. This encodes CASSLDRGAYGYTF.

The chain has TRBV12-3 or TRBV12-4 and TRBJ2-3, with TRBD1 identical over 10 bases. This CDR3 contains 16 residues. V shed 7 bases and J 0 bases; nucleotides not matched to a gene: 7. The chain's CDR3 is CASTFRTGGSTDTQYF. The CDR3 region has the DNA TGTGCCAGCACCTTCCGGACAGGGGGAAGCACAGATACGCAGTATTTT.

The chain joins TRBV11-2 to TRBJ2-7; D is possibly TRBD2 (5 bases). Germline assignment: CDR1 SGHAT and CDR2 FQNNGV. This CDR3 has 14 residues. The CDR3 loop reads CARSLSPGNYEQYV. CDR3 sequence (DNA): TGTGCCAGAAGCTTATCACCGGGGAACTACGAGCAGTACGTC.

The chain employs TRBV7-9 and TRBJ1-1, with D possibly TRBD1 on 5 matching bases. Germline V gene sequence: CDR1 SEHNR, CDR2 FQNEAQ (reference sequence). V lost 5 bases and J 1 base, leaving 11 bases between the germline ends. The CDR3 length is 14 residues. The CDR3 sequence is CASSRGRRNTEAFF. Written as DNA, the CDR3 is TGTGCCAGCAGCCGGGGACGACGGAACACTGAAGCTTTCTTT.

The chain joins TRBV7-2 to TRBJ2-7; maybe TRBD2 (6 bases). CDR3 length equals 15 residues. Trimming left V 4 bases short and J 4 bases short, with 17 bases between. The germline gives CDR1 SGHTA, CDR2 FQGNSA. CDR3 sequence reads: CASSSGRGLSYEQYF. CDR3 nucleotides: TGTGCCAGCAGCTCGGGACGGGGACTTTCGTACGAGCAGTACTTC.

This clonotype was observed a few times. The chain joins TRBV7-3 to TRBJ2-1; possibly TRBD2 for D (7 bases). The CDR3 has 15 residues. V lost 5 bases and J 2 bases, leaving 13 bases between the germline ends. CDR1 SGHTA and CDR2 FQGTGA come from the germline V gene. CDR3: CASSPQGRAYNEQFF. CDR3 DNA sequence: TGTGCCAGCAGCCCCCAGGGGAGGGCCTACAATGAGCAGTTCTTC.

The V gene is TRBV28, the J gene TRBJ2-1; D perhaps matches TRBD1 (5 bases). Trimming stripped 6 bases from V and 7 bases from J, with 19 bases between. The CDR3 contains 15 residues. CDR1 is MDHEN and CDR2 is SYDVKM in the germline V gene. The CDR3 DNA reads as TGTGCCAGCAGCCTAGGGGCGCAGGCACTGAATGAGCAGTTCTTC. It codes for CASSLGAQALNEQFF.

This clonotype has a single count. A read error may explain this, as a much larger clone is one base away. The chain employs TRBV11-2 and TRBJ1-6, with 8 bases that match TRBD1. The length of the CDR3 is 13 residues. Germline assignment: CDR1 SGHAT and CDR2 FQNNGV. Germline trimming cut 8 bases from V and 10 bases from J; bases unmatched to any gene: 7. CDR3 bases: TGTGCCAGCGTGACAGGGGTTGCCTCACCCCTCCACTTT. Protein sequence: CASVTGVASPLHF.

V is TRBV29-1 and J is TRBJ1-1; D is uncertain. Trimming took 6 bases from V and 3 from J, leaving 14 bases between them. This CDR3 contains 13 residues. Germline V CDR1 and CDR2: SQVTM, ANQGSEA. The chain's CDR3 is CSVKRREDTEAFF. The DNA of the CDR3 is TGCAGCGTAAAAAGGAGGGAAGACACTGAAGCTTTCTTT.

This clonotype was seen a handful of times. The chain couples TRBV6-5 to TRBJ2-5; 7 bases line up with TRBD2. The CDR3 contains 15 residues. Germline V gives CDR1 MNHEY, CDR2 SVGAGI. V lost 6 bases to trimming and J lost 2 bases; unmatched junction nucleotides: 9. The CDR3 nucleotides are TGTGCCAGCAGGGGAGGGTTTCCAGGACAAGAGACCCAGTACTTC. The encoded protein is CASRGGFPGQETQYF.